This T cell receptor beta chain stems from a study of T-cell memory formation after mild COVID-19. Study summary: Clustering of TCRs was largely donor specific. Study observations and caveats: CM and EM subsets held most contracting CD4+ clones; EMRA held CD8+ ones.

Remarks on this clonotype: Its antigen remains unknown.

In germline, CDR1 is SGHNT, CDR2 YYREEE (reference sequence). This CDR3 spans 15 amino acids. V lost 1 base to trimming and J lost 13 bases, with 18 bases between them. 5'RACE primed at constant segments yielded TCR alpha and TCR beta cDNA libraries bearing sample barcodes and UMIs. Using its own MiXCR run on the 5' RACE reads, TCRdb lists one record per CDR3 protein. This sample has about 90,000 distinct CDR3 sequences; around 13% occur once, and the top ten carry over 25%. The sample taken for sequencing was PBMCs or a T cell subset sorted from them (not recorded which). The origin of this receptor is an adult woman who had mild COVID-19 (a few samples of this study predate the infection). Cell type and time point are not known. V and J are TRBV5-4 and TRBJ1-6; perhaps TRBD1 as D (6 bases). In DNA form, the CDR3 reads TGTGCCAGCAGCTTGTCGGGGGCATACGAAGATCCCCTCCACTTT. Amino acid sequence: CASSLSGAYEDPLHF.